This entry lists 23 T cell receptor beta chains sequenced from one sample in a study of blood T cell repertoires in COVID-19. Libraries were prepared by immunoSEQ multiplex PCR; TCRdb keeps only in-frame clonotypes and omits some of them. Among about 260,000 clones, about 84% were seen once, and the ten largest hold around 2%. The material sequenced was PBMCs or T cells enriched from blood (not recorded which). These receptors were taken from a woman aged 45-59 years who had recovered from COVID-19.

The chain is built from TRBV7-9 and TRBJ1-1; TRBD1 agrees at 8 bases. V shed 5 bases and J 0 bases; nucleotides not matched to a gene: 8. The CDR3 consists of 16 residues. Looked up from germline, CDR1 is SEHNR and CDR2 is FQNEAQ (reference sequence). CDR3 bases: TGTGCCAGCAGCCCACCGGACAGGGCCGTGAACACTGAAGCTTTCTTT. Its translation: CASSPPDRAVNTEAFF.

DNA for the CDR3: TGCAGCGTTCCTCAGGGTGGGGAGACCCAGTACTTC. This translates into CSVPQGGETQYF. The chain has TRBV29-1 and TRBJ2-5, with D possibly matching TRBD1 (5 bases). The CDR3 length is 12 residues. The V end was cut by 5 bases, the J end by 5 bases, with 12 bases between. Germline CDR1 SQVTM, CDR2 ANQGSEA.

This clone was detected only once. The chain is built from TRBV2 and TRBJ2-6, with 7 bases identical to TRBD1. Germline V gene sequence: CDR1 SNHLY, CDR2 FYNNEI. V lost 7 bases to trimming and J lost 0 bases; unmatched junction nucleotides: 6. This CDR3 has 16 amino acids. Written as DNA, the CDR3 is TGTGCCAGCACCGGGACAGCGATCTCTGGGGCCAACGTCCTGACTTTC. Amino acids: CASTGTAISGANVLTF.

This chain uses TRBV5-1 with TRBJ2-3; D is perhaps TRBD1 (5 bases). V lost 4 bases and J lost 3, with 18 bases in between. The CDR3 has 16 amino acids. Germline V gives CDR1 SGHRS, CDR2 YFSETQ. The CDR3 protein is CASSPAAGIRTDTQYF. The CDR3 DNA reads TGCGCCAGCAGCCCAGCAGCAGGGATTAGGACAGATACGCAGTATTTT.

V and J are TRBV2 and TRBJ1-6, with D possibly matching TRBD1 (5 bases). The germline V gene has CDR1 SNHLY and CDR2 FYNNEI. V was trimmed by 8 bases and J by 7 bases, leaving 21 bases between them. There are 16 residues in the CDR3. The CDR3: CASERAGPAGNSPLHF. The CDR3 bases are TGTGCCAGCGAGAGGGCAGGGCCAGCGGGGAATTCACCCCTCCACTTT.

The rearrangement uses TRBV20-1 and TRBJ2-1; tentative D call: TRBD2 (6 bases). The V gene lost 3 bases and the J gene lost 5 bases, with 17 bases spanning the gap. Germline CDR1 and CDR2: DFQATT and SNEGSKA (reference sequence). This CDR3 region has 15 residues. The CDR3 here is CSASRGHSGDNEQFF. The CDR3 bases are TGCAGTGCTAGTCGGGGCCATAGCGGCGACAATGAGCAGTTCTTC.

The chain is built from TRBV28 and TRBJ1-1; no definite D call. Trimming stripped 7 bases from V and 3 bases from J, with 6 bases between. Germline-derived CDR1 and CDR2 are MDHEN and SYDVKM. The CDR3 covers 11 residues. CDR3 sequence reads: CASTGHTEAFF. CDR3 DNA sequence: TGTGCCAGCACTGGCCACACTGAAGCTTTCTTT.

This chain links TRBV18 with TRBJ2-1; TRBD2 matches 7 bases. The CDR3 runs to 14 residues. V shed 2 bases, J shed 5 bases, and the junction held 3 bases outside the gene matches. Germline lookup yields CDR1 KGHSH and CDR2 LQKENI. In DNA, the CDR3 is TGTGCCAGCTCACCAGTGGGAGGGAACAATGAGCAGTTCTTC. This sequence encodes CASSPVGGNNEQFF. Looking up the rest from reference TRBV18 and TRBJ2-1 gives the full variable domain: NAGVMQNPRHLVRRRGQEARLRCSPMKGHSHVYWYRQLPEEGLKFMVYLQKENIIDESGMPKERFSAEFPKEGPSILRIQQVVRGDSAAYFCASSPVGGNNEQFFGPGTRLTVL.

This sequence joins TRBV18 and TRBJ2-3; TRBD2 matches at 8 bases. The CDR3 sequence is 16 residues long. Germline-derived CDR1 and CDR2 are KGHSH and LQKENI. Losses at the gene ends were 0 bases for V and 3 bases for J; bases not matched to a gene: 5. CDR3 sequence: CASSPPRLARTDTQYF. The CDR3 bases are TGTGCCAGCTCACCACCGCGACTAGCGAGAACAGATACGCAGTATTTT.

This chain uses TRBV2 with TRBJ1-6, with D uncertain. From germline, CDR1 is SNHLY and CDR2 FYNNEI. V was cut by 4 bases and J by 9 bases, with 7 bases left in between. The CDR3 contains 12 residues. CDR3 region: CASSAQSSPLHF. The CDR3 DNA follows: TGTGCCAGCAGTGCACAGAGTTCACCCCTCCACTTT.

This rearrangement joins TRBV6-2 or TRBV6-3 to TRBJ2-1; D is possibly TRBD2 (7 bases). V lost 6 bases, J lost 9 bases, and 15 bases lay in between. CDR3 length equals 13 residues. Germline assignment: CDR1 MNHEY and CDR2 SVGEGT. CDR3 DNA: TGTGCCAGCAGCGCCCGAGGGGGGGGTGAGCAGTTCTTC. It specifies CASSARGGGEQFF.

V is TRBV27 and J is TRBJ1-6; D possibly corresponds to TRBD1 (6 bases). The V and J ends lost 6 bases and 6 bases respectively, with 9 bases between them. The CDR3 is 13 residues long. Germline CDR1 reads MNHEY; CDR2 reads SMNVEV (reference sequence). The CDR3, as DNA: TGTGCCAGCAGGGACAGCCTTAATTCACCCCTCCACTTT. It translates to CASRDSLNSPLHF.

The chain combines TRBV27 with TRBJ2-1; D is perhaps TRBD2 (6 bases). This CDR3 region has 13 residues. In germline, CDR1 is MNHEY, CDR2 SMNVEV (reference sequence). The V gene lost 1 base and the J gene lost 5 bases, with 6 bases spanning the gap. The DNA for the CDR3 is TGTGCCAGCAGTTTATGGACTAACAATGAGCAGTTCTTC. Protein sequence: CASSLWTNNEQFF.

This rearrangement joins TRBV7-2 to TRBJ1-3; no reliable D call. Germline V gives CDR1 SGHTA, CDR2 FQGNSA. This CDR3 has 15 amino acids. Between the trimmed V and J ends, which lost 2 bases and 1 base, there was a span of 9 bases. In DNA, the CDR3 is TGTGCCAGCAGCTTATTACAGCCGTCTGGAAACACCATATATTTT. Amino acid sequence: CASSLLQPSGNTIYF.

The chain recombines TRBV5-4 with TRBJ1-4; TRBD1 is a possible D gene (5 bases). Germline V lookup: CDR1 SGHNT, CDR2 YYREEE (reference sequence). This CDR3 is built from 15 residues. V was pared by 3 bases and J by 0 bases, with 9 bases between. CDR3 nucleotides: TGTGCCAGCAGCTGGGGGGGAGCAACTAATGAAAAACTGTTTTTT. It specifies CASSWGGATNEKLFF.

This chain connects TRBV5-4 to TRBJ2-1, with 11 bases that match TRBD1. With V trimmed by 5 bases and J by 4 bases, 8 bases remained unmatched. The CDR3 sequence is 16 residues long. The V gene's germline CDR1 is SGHNT and CDR2 YYREEE (reference sequence). The CDR3 protein is CASSSGQGARYNEQFF. The CDR3, as DNA: TGTGCCAGCAGTTCAGGACAGGGGGCGCGTTACAATGAGCAGTTCTTC.

This clone was detected once. The V call is TRBV5-4, the J call TRBJ2-5; D is ambiguous. The V gene's germline CDR1 is SGHNT and CDR2 YYREEE (reference sequence). Trimming took 7 bases from V and 1 from J, leaving 5 bases between them. The CDR3 is made up of 11 amino acids. The CDR3 coding sequence is TGTGCCAGCGGCCGCCAAGAGACCCAGTACTTC. It translates to CASGRQETQYF. Combining the CDR3 with reference TRBV5-4 and TRBJ2-5 gives the whole variable domain ETGVTQSPTHLIKTRGQQVTLRCSSQSGHNTVSWYQQALGQGPQFIFQYYREEENGRGNFPPRFSGLQFPNYSSELNVNALELDDSALYLCASGRQETQYFGPGTRLLVL.

The chain has TRBV11-2 and TRBJ1-6; D is unresolved. Trimming took off 5 bases at V and 6 bases at J, with 5 bases between the two ends. The length of the CDR3 is 12 residues. Germline V gene data show CDR1 as SGHAT and CDR2 as FQNNGV. The CDR3 region is CASSPPNSPLHF. CDR3 bases: TGTGCCAGCAGCCCTCCTAATTCACCCCTCCACTTT.

The chain employs TRBV30 and TRBJ2-3, with 12 positions matching TRBD2. Germline CDR1 is GTSNPN and CDR2 is SVGIG (reference sequence). The CDR3 is made up of 14 amino acids. V was pared by 8 bases and J by 4 bases, with 7 bases of the junction left unmatched. The CDR3 DNA follows: TGTGCCGCCGGACTAGCGGGACGTGCAGATACGCAGTATTTT. This codes for CAAGLAGRADTQYF.

The chain recombines TRBV30 with TRBJ2-2; 7 bases match TRBD2. The V gene end was trimmed by 4 bases and the J gene end by 5 bases; junction bases not matched to a gene: 10. This CDR3 has 15 amino acids. Germline CDR1 reads GTSNPN; CDR2 reads SVGIG (reference sequence). The CDR3 protein is CAWTRFGGGTGELFF. CDR3 DNA sequence: TGTGCCTGGACTCGTTTTGGGGGAGGGACCGGGGAGCTGTTTTTT. Variable domain in full (rest from reference TRBV30 and TRBJ2-2): SQTIHQWPATLVQPVGSPLSLECTVEGTSNPNLYWYRQAAGRGLQLLFYSVGIGQISSEVPQNLSASRPQDRQFILSSKKLLLSDSGFYLCAWTRFGGGTGELFFGEGSRLTVL.

The genes are TRBV7-3 and TRBJ1-1; D call uncertain. Per germline, CDR1 SGHTA and CDR2 FQGTGA. V gave up 5 bases and J gave up 5 bases, with 18 bases separating them. The CDR3 has 15 residues. The CDR3 is CASSLDIFGRTEAFF. CDR3 in DNA: TGTGCCAGCAGCCTCGACATTTTCGGCCGGACTGAAGCTTTCTTT.

This clone was observed a single time. The chain has TRBV7-3 and TRBJ1-6; no clear D gene. This CDR3 contains 14 residues. CDR1 and CDR2 from the germline V gene are SGHTA and FQGTGA. V lost 4 bases to trimming and J lost 10 bases, with 14 bases between them. For the CDR3, the DNA is TGTGCCAGCAGCTGGGAGAGGTTCGGGTCACCCCTCCACTTT. It is translated as CASSWERFGSPLHF.

This rearrangement joins TRBV11-2 to TRBJ1-1, with D perhaps matching TRBD1 (5 bases). The CDR3 sequence is 15 residues long. Germline loops: CDR1 SGHAT, CDR2 FQNNGV. With 1 base removed from V and 1 base from J, the gap between germline ends came to 10 bases. The CDR3 loop reads CASSLAGGSNTEAFF. The CDR3 nucleotides are TGTGCCAGCAGCTTAGCGGGGGGATCGAACACTGAAGCTTTCTTT.